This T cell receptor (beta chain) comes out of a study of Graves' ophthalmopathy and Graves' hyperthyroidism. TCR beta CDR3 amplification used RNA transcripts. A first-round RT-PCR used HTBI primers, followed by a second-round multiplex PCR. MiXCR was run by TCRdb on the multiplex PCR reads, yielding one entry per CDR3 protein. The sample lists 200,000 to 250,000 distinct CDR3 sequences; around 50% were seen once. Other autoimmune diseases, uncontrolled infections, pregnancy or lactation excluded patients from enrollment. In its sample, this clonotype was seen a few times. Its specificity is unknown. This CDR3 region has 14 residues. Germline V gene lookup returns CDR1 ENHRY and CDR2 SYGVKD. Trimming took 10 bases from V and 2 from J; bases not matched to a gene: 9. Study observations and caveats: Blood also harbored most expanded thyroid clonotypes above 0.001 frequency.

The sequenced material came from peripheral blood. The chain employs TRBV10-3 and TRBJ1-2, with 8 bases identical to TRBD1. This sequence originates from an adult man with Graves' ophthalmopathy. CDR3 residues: CASSPTGVNYGYTF. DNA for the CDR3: TGTGCCAGCAGCCCGACAGGGGTGAACTATGGCTACACCTTC.